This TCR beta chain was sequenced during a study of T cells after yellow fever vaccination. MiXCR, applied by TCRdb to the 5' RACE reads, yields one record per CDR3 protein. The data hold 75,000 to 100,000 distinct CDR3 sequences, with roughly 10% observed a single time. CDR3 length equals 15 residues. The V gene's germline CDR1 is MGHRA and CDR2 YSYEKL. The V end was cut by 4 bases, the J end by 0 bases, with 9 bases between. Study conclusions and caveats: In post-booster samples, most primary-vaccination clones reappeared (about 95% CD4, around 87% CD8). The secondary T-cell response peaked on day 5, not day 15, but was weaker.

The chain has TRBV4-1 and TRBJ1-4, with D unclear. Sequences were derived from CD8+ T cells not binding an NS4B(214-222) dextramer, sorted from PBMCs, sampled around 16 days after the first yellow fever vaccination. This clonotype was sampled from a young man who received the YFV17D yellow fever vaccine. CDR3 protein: CASSLVDATNEKLFF. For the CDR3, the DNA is TGCGCCAGCAGCCTCGTTGATGCAACTAATGAAAAACTGTTTTTT.